This is a list of T cell receptor beta chains from one sample in a study of Ad26.COV2.S vaccination and SARS-CoV-2 variants. Sequencing was performed with immunoSEQ multiplex PCR; in TCRdb, only in-frame clones are kept and a portion is missing. The sample consists of some 340,000 clones, just over 85% of them appearing once. The sequencing here drew on peripheral blood, taken in a trial of Ad26.COV2.S vaccine versus placebo. The receptors derive from a person between 18 and 59 years old who received the Ad26.COV2.S COVID-19 vaccine or a placebo. Both conserved end residues are part of each CDR3. Each record gives: J gene, V gene, clone size, CDR3 protein. A row's size may be missing; if present it is once, few, many or a size class.

TRBJ2-6,TRBV7-6,-,CASSYPGGSGANVLTF
TRBJ2-5,TRBV5-1,-,CASSFRVGETQYF
TRBJ2-1,TRBV27,-,CASSWFSGSEVDEQFF
TRBJ2-7,TRBV12-5,-,CASGLVLKRGAYEQYF
TRBJ1-5,TRBV6-2/TRBV6-3,-,CASSYPGSGNQPQHF
TRBJ2-6,TRBV4-3,-,CASSQKGAGANVLTF
TRBJ2-5,TRBV4-1,-,CASSSQETQYF
TRBJ2-7,TRBV6-2/TRBV6-3,-,CVSSLDGQSTSYEQYF
TRBJ1-5,TRBV12-3/TRBV12-4,few,CASIRGGGQPQHF
TRBJ2-7,TRBV5-6,-,CASSFGTHEQYF
TRBJ2-7,TRBV3-1/TRBV3-2,once,CASSPLTGTSEYYEQYF
TRBJ1-2,TRBV5-4,-,CASSLGGRRSNYGYTF
TRBJ2-1,TRBV25-1,-,CASSERGWGNEQFF
TRBJ2-7,TRBV27,-,CASSLQGAIYEQYF
TRBJ2-7,TRBV18,-,CASSPNSNYEQYF
TRBJ2-2,TRBV5-1,-,CASKLGTGANTGELFF
TRBJ2-7,TRBV5-1,-,CASSLGDRAPEQYF
TRBJ1-2,TRBV7-2,-,CASSAPHWLYGYTF
TRBJ1-2,TRBV10-3,-,CAISRQAPGYGYTF
TRBJ2-5,TRBV30,-,CAWSVGNGGQETQYF
TRBJ1-1,TRBV5-1,-,CASSLGQYTEAFF